A single sample is the source of the 32 T cell receptor beta chains below, sequenced in a study of cytomegalovirus exposure and HLA in healthy donors. The study ran its PCR with 60 Vbeta and 13 Jbeta primers. Clones were read by immunoSEQ multiplex PCR, and TCRdb kept only the in-frame ones, dropping some. This repertoire shows some 130,000 clones, 79% found once; its top ten account for roughly 2%. Sample: PBMCs. These receptors were obtained from a man younger than 35 in good health and CMV-seronegative.

This clone was seen a single time. Germline is not matched at one junction end, which may reflect a read error. The rearrangement joins TRBV7-9 to TRBJ1-1; TRBD1 agrees at 9 bases. Germline V gene lookup returns CDR1 SEHNR and CDR2 FQNEAQ (reference sequence). CDR3 length: 16 residues. CDR3 residues: CSSSLRDRGRNTEAFF. The CDR3 DNA sequence: TGTTCCAGCAGCTTACGTGACAGGGGGAGGAACACTGAAGCTTTCTTT.

The CDR3 is CASRRGEQETQYF. The CDR3 DNA reads as TGTGCCTCCCGCCGGGGGGAACAAGAGACCCAGTACTTC. The rearrangement uses TRBV10-3 and TRBJ2-5, with TRBD2 matching over 7 bases. Germline V lookup: CDR1 ENHRY, CDR2 SYGVKD. The CDR3 extends over 13 amino acids. V shed 11 bases, J shed 2 bases, and the junction held 8 bases outside the gene matches.

This clone was seen a few times. The chain joins TRBV9 to TRBJ1-1; 7 bases map to TRBD1. Germline V gives CDR1 SGDLS, CDR2 YYNGEE. This CDR3 region has 15 residues. With 0 bases clipped from V and 9 bases from J, the junction kept 11 bases outside the gene matches. The DNA of the CDR3 is TGTGCCAGCAGCGTAGAACTAGAGGGGGCGACGAAAGCTTTCTTT. This sequence encodes CASSVELEGATKAFF.

The chain joins TRBV13 to TRBJ1-2; D not resolved. V was trimmed by 2 bases and J by 1 base, leaving 11 bases between them. The CDR3 spans 15 residues. Germline CDR1 reads PRHDT; CDR2 reads FYEKMQ (reference sequence). The CDR3 DNA is TGTGCCAGCAGCTTAAGAGCCAGGAATAACTATGGCTACACCTTC. Translated, it gives CASSLRARNNYGYTF.

CDR3 loop: CASSGSITDTQYF. The CDR3 nucleotides read TGTGCCAGCAGCGGGAGTATTACAGATACGCAGTATTTT. The rearrangement joins TRBV9 to TRBJ2-3; D is undetermined. V lost 3 bases to trimming and J lost 3 bases, with 8 bases between them. CDR1 is SGDLS and CDR2 is YYNGEE in the germline V gene. This CDR3 region has 13 residues. Full variable domain (outside the CDR3, taken from reference TRBV9 and TRBJ2-3): DSGVTQTPKHLITATGQRVTLRCSPRSGDLSVYWYQQSLDQGLQFLIQYYNGEERAKGNILERFSAQQFPDLHSELNLSSLELGDSALYFCASSGSITDTQYFGPGTRLTVL.

Of note for this clone: At one of its ends the junction is not consistent with the germline gene, which may arise from a read error. The chain couples TRBV15 to TRBJ2-5; D unresolved. The CDR3 covers 13 residues. Germline V CDR1 and CDR2: LNHNV, YYDKDF (reference sequence). The CDR3 sequence is CATSREQQGTQYF. The CDR3 DNA reads as TGTGCCACCAGCAGAGAACAGCAAGGGACCCAGTACTTC.

This clone was found once. This chain links TRBV27 with TRBJ2-7; 7 bases map to TRBD1. The CDR3 is 13 amino acids. V lost 4 bases and J lost 5; bases outside the gene matches: 5. Germline V CDR1 and CDR2: MNHEY, SMNVEV (reference sequence). The CDR3 region is CASSWGQRNEQYF. CDR3 coding DNA: TGTGCCAGCAGTTGGGGACAGAGGAACGAGCAGTACTTC.

This chain links TRBV28 with TRBJ2-4; D uncertain. This CDR3 contains 15 residues. Between the trimmed V and J ends, which lost 2 bases and 6 bases, there was a span of 14 bases. Germline loops: CDR1 MDHEN, CDR2 SYDVKM. CDR3 protein: CASSLTPRGSNIQYF. CDR3 in DNA: TGTGCCAGCAGTTTAACCCCAAGAGGCTCAAACATTCAGTACTTC.

This chain joins TRBV28 and TRBJ2-5; 9 bases line up with TRBD1. Matching the DNA end better, TRBJ2-7 makes the J call doubtful. Germline V gives CDR1 MDHEN, CDR2 SYDVKM. The CDR3 has 14 residues. The CDR3 loop reads CASSHQTGGYEQYF. For the CDR3, the DNA is TGTGCCAGCAGTCACCAGACAGGGGGCTACGAGCAGTACTTC.

This chain links TRBV30 with TRBJ2-7; 8 positions match TRBD1. Germline V gene sequence: CDR1 GTSNPN, CDR2 SVGIG (reference sequence). There are 13 residues in the CDR3. Losses at the gene ends were 1 base for V and 1 base for J; bases not matched to a gene: 0. The CDR3 region has the DNA TGTGCCTGGAGTGACAGGGGGTCCTACGAGCAGTACTTC. Translated, it gives CAWSDRGSYEQYF.

DNA of the CDR3: TGCGCCAGCAGCCGTCAGGAGGATAGCGGGAGAGGGGGCACAGATACGCAGTATTTT. It specifies CASSRQEDSGRGGTDTQYF. The rearrangement links TRBV4-1 to TRBJ2-3, with 9 bases fitting TRBD2. V was clipped by 4 bases and J by 1 base; unmatched bases: 15. Germline values: CDR1 MGHRA, CDR2 YSYEKL. The CDR3 is 19 residues long.

This rearrangement joins TRBV11-2 to TRBJ2-1; TRBD2 agrees at 14 bases. Trimming took 4 bases from V and 7 from J; bases not matched to a gene: 6. Germline V gene sequence: CDR1 SGHAT, CDR2 FQNNGV. The CDR3 extends over 16 amino acids. DNA for the CDR3: TGTGCCAGCAGCTCGAGACTAGCGGGAGGGGAAAATGAGCAGTTCTTC. Amino acid sequence: CASSSRLAGGENEQFF.

The chain employs TRBV7-8 and TRBJ2-4, with TRBD1 as a possible D gene (6 bases). Germline assignment: CDR1 SGHVS and CDR2 FQNEAQ. V shed 2 bases and J shed 0 bases, with 8 bases lying between them. The CDR3 totals 15 residues. This CDR3 is CASSLPGVAKNIQYF. CDR3 nucleotides: TGTGCCAGCAGCTTACCAGGGGTAGCCAAAAACATTCAGTACTTC.

This clone is a singleton in its sample. V and J are TRBV5-1 and TRBJ2-6; D is perhaps TRBD1 (6 bases). In germline, CDR1 is SGHRS, CDR2 YFSETQ. There are 19 residues in the CDR3. Deletions cut 3 bases from V and 1 base from J, with 20 bases between. CDR3 sequence reads: CASSSRTAILPSGANVLTF. In DNA form, the CDR3 reads TGCGCCAGCAGCTCCCGGACAGCCATCTTACCTTCTGGGGCCAACGTCCTGACTTTC.

V usage is TRBV28 and J usage is TRBJ2-1; 12 bases match TRBD2. Losses at the gene ends were 6 bases for V and 8 bases for J; bases not matched to a gene: 8. This CDR3 has 15 residues. CDR1 MDHEN and CDR2 SYDVKM come from the germline V gene. CDR3 coding DNA: TGTGCCAGCAGCTCCACCGGACTAGCGGGACATGAGCAGTTCTTC. This gives the protein CASSSTGLAGHEQFF.

This chain uses TRBV6-1 with TRBJ2-1; D is possibly TRBD2 (5 bases). Germline V gene sequence: CDR1 MNHNS, CDR2 SASEGT. This CDR3 has 14 residues. V was pared by 3 bases and J by 0 bases, with 6 bases between. The CDR3 loop reads CASSEGSSYNEQFF. CDR3 nucleotides: TGTGCCAGCAGTGAGGGGAGCTCCTACAATGAGCAGTTCTTC.

This chain uses TRBV28 with TRBJ1-2; D unclear. This CDR3 region has 13 residues. Germline CDR1 is MDHEN and CDR2 is SYDVKM. V was pared by 6 bases and J by 4 bases, with 12 bases between. This CDR3 is CASSLQASYGYTF. CDR3 DNA: TGTGCCAGCAGCCTTCAAGCCTCCTATGGCTACACCTTC.

This clone occurred a few times. V is TRBV11-3 and J is TRBJ2-1; 7 positions match TRBD2. V was pared by 3 bases and J by 0 bases, with 2 bases of the junction left unmatched. Germline V gene lookup returns CDR1 SGHNT and CDR2 YENEEA. This CDR3 has 15 amino acids. In nucleotides, the CDR3 is TGTGCCAGCAGCTTGACTAGCAGCTCCTACAATGAGCAGTTCTTC. This translates into CASSLTSSSYNEQFF.

V and J are TRBV28 and TRBJ2-2; 9 bases are shared with TRBD2. V trimming: 2 bases; J trimming: 1 base; junction bases outside the gene matches: 8. Germline CDR1 is MDHEN and CDR2 is SYDVKM. CDR3 size: 18 residues. CDR3 DNA: TGTGCCAGCAGTTTACTGGGCCTTAGCGGGAGGAACACCGGGGAGCTGTTTTTT. It encodes CASSLLGLSGRNTGELFF.

The chain links TRBV6-1 to TRBJ1-5; perhaps TRBD1 as D (5 bases). The CDR3 runs 15 residues. The germline V gene has CDR1 MNHNS and CDR2 SASEGT. Trimming pared 6 bases from V and 4 bases from J, leaving 16 bases between. CDR3 DNA sequence: TGTGCCAGCAGGGGGAGAGGGGCGGGAAATCAGCCCCAGCATTTT. Its protein product is CASRGRGAGNQPQHF.

V is TRBV28 and J is TRBJ2-5, with a weak D call TRBD1 (6 bases). The DNA end lines up better with TRBJ2-7; the J call may be wrong. This CDR3 spans 12 amino acids. The germline V gene encodes CDR1 MDHEN and CDR2 SYDVKM. The CDR3 bases are TGTGCCAGCAGTAAGACAGGCTACGAGCAGTACTTC. It specifies CASSKTGYEQYF.

The chain joins TRBV7-2 to TRBJ2-5; TRBD2 matches at 8 bases. Trimming at V came to 5 bases and at J to 7 bases, leaving 21 bases not matched to a gene. This CDR3 contains 18 residues. Germline loops: CDR1 SGHTA, CDR2 FQGNSA. CDR3 residues: CASSVIPGGSTPGATQYF. As DNA, the CDR3 is TGTGCCAGCAGCGTGATCCCGGGGGGGTCGACCCCCGGGGCGACCCAGTACTTC. Complete variable domain (other parts from reference TRBV7-2 and TRBJ2-5): GAGVSQSPSNKVTEKGKDVELRCDPISGHTALYWYRQSLGQGLEFLIYFQGNSAPDKSGLPSDRFSAERTGGSVSTLTIQRTQQEDSAVYLCASSVIPGGSTPGATQYFGPGTRLLVL.

The rearrangement joins TRBV2 to TRBJ1-5; a possible D gene is TRBD1 (5 bases). Trimming stripped 4 bases from V and 2 bases from J, with 9 bases between. Per the germline V gene, CDR1 is SNHLY and CDR2 is FYNNEI. The CDR3 has 14 residues. In DNA, the CDR3 is TGTGCCAGCAGTGGTACAGGTGGCAATCAGCCCCAGCATTTT. It is translated as CASSGTGGNQPQHF. Together with reference TRBV2 and TRBJ1-5, the CDR3 gives the full variable domain: EPEVTQTPSHQVTQMGQEVILRCVPISNHLYFYWYRQILGQKVEFLVSFYNNEISEKSEIFDDQFSVERPDGSNFTLKIRSTKLEDSAMYFCASSGTGGNQPQHFGDGTRLSIL.

The chain is built from TRBV10-3 and TRBJ2-3; TRBD2 is a possible D gene (6 bases). V lost 7 bases and J 1 base, leaving 6 bases between the germline ends. CDR1 and CDR2 from the germline V gene are ENHRY and SYGVKD. This CDR3 region has 12 residues. CDR3 loop: CAITSGTDTQYF. The CDR3 nucleotides are TGTGCCATCACTAGCGGCACAGATACGCAGTATTTT.

The chain couples TRBV15 to TRBJ2-5; 7 bases line up with TRBD2. Germline CDR1 and CDR2: LNHNV and YYDKDF (reference sequence). Trimming removed 1 base from V and 5 bases from J; junction bases left unmatched: 10. CDR3 size: 16 residues. CDR3: CATSRGGGSPRETQYF. Written as DNA, the CDR3 is TGTGCCACCAGCAGAGGGGGGGGGTCCCCTCGGGAGACCCAGTACTTC.

This chain joins TRBV6-5 and TRBJ1-1, with D unresolved. The germline CDR1 and CDR2 sequences are MNHEY and SVGAGI. CDR3 length: 11 amino acids. The V end lost 9 bases, the J end lost 1 base, and 6 bases lay between the germline ends. The CDR3 loop is CASEGNTEAFF. The DNA for the CDR3 is TGTGCCAGTGAGGGGAACACTGAAGCTTTCTTT.

J is TRBJ2-3 and V is TRBV27, with D tentatively TRBD1 (6 bases). The germline CDR1 and CDR2 sequences are MNHEY and SMNVEV (reference sequence). The CDR3 runs to 20 residues. The ends were cut back, 0 bases at V and 5 bases at J, with 27 bases in the middle. CDR3 residues: CASSLSSYLHRVDRVDTQYF. In nucleotides, the CDR3 is TGTGCCAGCAGTTTATCCAGTTATCTCCACAGGGTTGATCGGGTAGATACGCAGTATTTT.

The DNA of the CDR3 is TGTGCCAGCACTAGCTTCGATACGCAGCATTTT. Residues: CASTSFDTQHF. The chain recombines TRBV2 with TRBJ2-3; the D is unclear. The assigned J gene may be wrong: the sequence end matches TRBJ1-5 better. From germline, CDR1 is SNHLY and CDR2 FYNNEI. This CDR3 has 11 residues.

The chain links TRBV14 to TRBJ1-2; D not certain. Germline V CDR1 and CDR2: SGHDN, FVKESK. V was pared by 1 base and J by 4 bases, with 16 bases between. The CDR3 covers 16 residues. CDR3 in DNA: TGTGCCAGCAGCCAAGTTTATGGTCGGAGTTCCTATGGCTACACCTTC. It yields the protein CASSQVYGRSSYGYTF.

The rearrangement joins TRBV29-1 to TRBJ1-1; 7 bases are shared with TRBD1. The germline V gene encodes CDR1 SQVTM and CDR2 ANQGSEA. This CDR3 region has 13 residues. The V gene end was trimmed by 6 bases and the J gene end by 11 bases; junction bases not matched to a gene: 15. The DNA for the CDR3 is TGCAGCGTAGCGGACAGGTCGATTGTACGTGCTTTCTTT. Protein: CSVADRSIVRAFF.

In nucleotides, the CDR3 is TGCGCCAGCAGTGTGGTTGTTGGGGCATCGGGTACCGGGGAGCTGTTTTTT. It specifies CASSVVVGASGTGELFF. The chain uses TRBV5-1 and TRBJ2-2; weak D call: TRBD1 (5 bases). Germline-derived CDR1 and CDR2 are SGHRS and YFSETQ. The CDR3 is made up of 17 amino acids. The germline V and J ends were trimmed by 5 bases and 5 bases, with 22 bases remaining between them.

J is TRBJ1-4 and V is TRBV28; possible D gene TRBD1, 5 bases. The length of the CDR3 is 15 residues. The germline V gene has CDR1 MDHEN and CDR2 SYDVKM. V dropped 8 bases and J dropped 0 bases, with 13 bases sitting between them. CDR3 bases: TGTGCCAGCCGTCGCGGGGGGTCAACTAATGAAAAACTGTTTTTT. Translation gives CASRRGGSTNEKLFF.